There are a few counts of the clone carrying this T cell receptor (beta chain). Primed by a sample-barcoded 5' primer and a J-beta primer mix, a second PCR proceeded for 7 to 11 cycles. The template-switch adaptor, which had 12 random nucleotides, put a tag on each cDNA molecule. TCRdb independently ran MiXCR on the 5' RACE reads; one entry per CDR3 protein. The data show about 1 million distinct CDR3 sequences, with 40% to 50% seen just once and approximately 20% held by the top ten. This sample was included in a study of blood T cells in healthy people across ages. Turning to the study itself: In model experiments, template switching was able to capture about one barcoded beta molecule for every two T cells that were present.

Caucasian, healthy and from Russia, the donors were aged between about 6 and 90. No fewer than 7 million PBMCs went into each sample. CDR1 and CDR2 (germline): SGHRS, YFSETQ. The CDR3 consists of 17 residues. The V gene end was trimmed by 3 bases and the J gene end by 7 bases; junction bases not matched to a gene: 14. The receptor's source is an older woman in good health. The rearrangement uses TRBV5-1 and TRBJ2-1; 9 bases line up with TRBD2. Sequenced: blood. This CDR3 is CASSSLPTAGGLNEQFF. DNA for the CDR3: TGCGCCAGCAGCTCCCTCCCCACAGCGGGAGGTCTGAATGAGCAGTTCTTC.